This T cell receptor (beta chain) was sequenced during a study of naive and memory T cell subsets. Study-wide findings and caveats: Naive repertoires, especially CD8, held a few larger clonotypes, possibly memory cells re-expressing CD45RA. Gini index rose across naive, CM, EM and EMRA in CD4 and CD8.

There are 17 residues in the CDR3. Trimming removed 0 bases at V and 4 bases at J, with 16 bases between. Germline lookup yields CDR1 LGHNA and CDR2 YSLEER. Points on this clonotype: What it recognizes is unknown.

The beta constant-region primer was an equimolar mix of two oligonucleotides covering TRBC1 and TRBC2. Ligated cDNA was amplified by four rounds of PCR with nested alpha and beta constant-region primers and SP2. TCRdb fed the UMI-ligation and nested PCR reads into MiXCR, producing one record per CDR3 protein. Among more than 95,000 distinct CDR3 sequences listed, about 14% were seen once. Sequencing used naive CD8+ T cells from blood. This clonotype was obtained from a human donor in good health. The chain has TRBV4-3 and TRBJ1-5; weak D call: TRBD1 (5 bases). CDR3: CASSQDGGGRANQPQHF. CDR3 sequence (DNA): TGCGCCAGCAGCCAAGATGGGGGGGGGAGGGCTAATCAGCCCCAGCATTTT.